This T cell receptor beta chain was sequenced in a study of CD4 and CD8 cells across lung adenocarcinoma regions. TCRdb re-called the PCR reads through MiXCR, storing one row per CDR3 protein. The sample has about 19,000 distinct CDR3 sequences; about half are singletons. This clonotype appeared a few times. The CDR3 is 12 amino acids. Germline values: CDR1 MNHNS, CDR2 SASEGT. The germline V and J ends were trimmed by 8 bases and 10 bases, with 15 bases remaining between them. Samples came from patients with localized non-small cell lung adenocarcinoma. V gene TRBV6-1 combines with J gene TRBJ2-1; D not resolved. The clonotype originates from a female donor with lung adenocarcinoma. The CD4 and CD8 labels of this study may be unreliable. The sequencing input was CD8+ T cells from the center of a lung tumor. In DNA, the CDR3 is TGTGCCAGCGCAACGGGTCAACGGGAGCAGTTCTTC. Translation: CASATGQREQFF.